The 32 T cell receptor beta chains given below trace back to one sample, sequenced in a study of Ad26.COV2.S vaccination and SARS-CoV-2 variants. The assay was immunoSEQ multiplex PCR, and TCRdb's table has in-frame clones only and misses some. In the table there are about 350,000 clones, about 91% of which are singletons. Sequenced here: peripheral blood, sampled after recovery from COVID-19. The receptors were gathered from a human donor who had recovered from COVID-19.

The table lists this clone with a count of one. One end of the junction does not line up with germline, which may come from a read error. The CDR3 nucleotides are TGTGCCAGCAGCCCAGATTCGACCCGCATTCTTTCTAAGTATGGCTACACCTTC. The encoded protein is CASSPDSTRILSKYGYTF. The chain carries TRBV9 and TRBJ1-2; no clear D gene. There are 18 residues in the CDR3. The V gene's germline CDR1 is SGDLS and CDR2 YYNGEE.

V is TRBV19 and J is TRBJ1-1; D is uncertain. CDR1 and CDR2 from the germline V gene are LNHDA and SQIVND (reference sequence). This CDR3 contains 13 residues. The ends were cut back, 3 bases at V and 5 bases at J, with 10 bases in the middle. The CDR3 loop reads CASSIDPWTEAFF. The CDR3 nucleotides are TGTGCCAGTAGTATCGATCCTTGGACTGAAGCTTTCTTT. The complete variable domain, with remaining parts taken from reference TRBV19 and TRBJ1-1, reads DGGITQSPKYLFRKEGQNVTLSCEQNLNHDAMYWYRQDPGQGLRLIYYSQIVNDFQKGDIAEGYSVSREKKESFPLTVTSAQKNPTAFYLCASSIDPWTEAFFGQGTRLTVV.

This chain joins TRBV18 and TRBJ2-7; TRBD1 might be the D (6 bases). CDR3 length: 13 residues. CDR1 is KGHSH, CDR2 LQKENI, per germline. The V end lost 5 bases, the J end lost 3 bases, and 11 bases lay between the germline ends. CDR3 in DNA: TGTGCCAGCTCAGCAGGGGTGAACTACGAGCAGTACTTC. Protein sequence: CASSAGVNYEQYF.

This clone was detected once. This chain uses TRBV9 with TRBJ1-1; no reliable D call. Germline loops: CDR1 SGDLS, CDR2 YYNGEE. The CDR3 runs to 15 residues. With 4 bases removed from V and 3 bases from J, the gap between germline ends came to 16 bases. For the CDR3, the DNA is TGTGCCAGCAGCTCCTTCCGACACGACTACACTGAAGCTTTCTTT. It specifies CASSSFRHDYTEAFF.

The chain is built from TRBV5-8 and TRBJ2-1; 10 positions agree with TRBD2. Germline trimming cut 1 base from V and 2 bases from J; bases unmatched to any gene: 6. CDR1 is SGHTS, CDR2 YDEGEE, per germline. The CDR3 totals 17 residues. CDR3 nucleotide sequence: TGTGCCAGCAGCTTGCTAGCGGGGGCGAGAACCTACAATGAGCAGTTCTTC. Protein: CASSLLAGARTYNEQFF.

The chain carries TRBV6-1 and TRBJ2-1; weak D call: TRBD2 (5 bases). Germline V gene sequence: CDR1 MNHNS, CDR2 SASEGT. The CDR3 runs to 14 residues. Trimming took off 2 bases at V and 10 bases at J, with 15 bases between the two ends. CDR3 sequence: CASSELNVRREQFF. The CDR3 DNA follows: TGTGCCAGCAGTGAACTTAACGTGAGGAGGGAGCAGTTCTTC.

The rearrangement uses TRBV19 and TRBJ2-7; D possibly uses TRBD1 or TRBD2 (5 bases each). This CDR3 is built from 16 residues. Germline assignment: CDR1 LNHDA and CDR2 SQIVND (reference sequence). Trimming left V 5 bases short and J 0 bases short, with 17 bases between. CDR3 sequence (DNA): TGTGCCAGTAGTTCGGTGGGAAAGGGGACCTCCTACGAGCAGTACTTC. This translates into CASSSVGKGTSYEQYF.

The CDR3 reads CASSKGRGGGQETQYF. The CDR3 DNA follows: TGTGCCAGCAGCAAAGGCCGAGGAGGGGGCCAAGAGACCCAGTACTTC. The chain joins TRBV7-2 to TRBJ2-5; tentatively, D is TRBD1 or TRBD2 (6 bases each). The length of the CDR3 is 16 residues. The ends were cut back, 5 bases at V and 1 base at J, with 17 bases in the middle. Germline CDR1 is SGHTA and CDR2 is FQGNSA.

The chain links TRBV3-1 (or the pseudogene TRBV3-2) to TRBJ2-7; 7 bases map to TRBD2. J lost 7 bases, V lost 8 bases, and 17 bases had no gene match. This CDR3 region has 15 residues. From germline, CDR1 is LGHDT and CDR2 YNNKEL (reference sequence). The CDR3: CASGTSSPGGTEQYF. The DNA for the CDR3 is TGTGCCAGCGGCACCTCCTCACCGGGGGGTACGGAGCAGTACTTC.

The V and J genes are TRBV20-1 and TRBJ2-5; D gene ambiguous. Germline CDR1 is DFQATT and CDR2 is SNEGSKA (reference sequence). The CDR3 length is 11 residues. Trimming removed 5 bases from V and 0 bases from J, with 4 bases in between. CDR3 nucleotide sequence: TGCAGTGCTTCGTACCAAGAGACCCAGTACTTC. Encoded protein: CSASYQETQYF.

This chain links TRBV7-2 with TRBJ1-5; TRBD1 is a possible D gene (6 bases). Trimming cost V 0 bases and J 5 bases, with 11 bases left between them. The CDR3 covers 15 residues. Germline CDR1 reads SGHTA; CDR2 reads FQGNSA. DNA for the CDR3: TGTGCCAGCAGCTTAGCCGGCAGGGGCGATCAGCCCCAGCATTTT. This codes for CASSLAGRGDQPQHF.

The chain combines TRBV6-1 with TRBJ1-5; 8 bases fit TRBD1. Germline lookup yields CDR1 MNHNS and CDR2 SASEGT. V lost 4 bases to trimming and J lost 11 bases; unmatched junction nucleotides: 19. The CDR3 is 17 residues long. This chain's CDR3 is CASSGKGTGGGRVTQHF. Written as DNA, the CDR3 is TGTGCCAGCAGTGGAAAAGGGACAGGCGGAGGGCGGGTGACCCAGCATTTT.

The V and J genes are TRBV18 and TRBJ2-1; TRBD1 or TRBD2 may be the D gene (5 bases each). This CDR3 spans 13 amino acids. Trimming shortened V by 3 bases and J by 7 bases, and 10 bases separated the two germline ends. Germline CDR1 KGHSH, CDR2 LQKENI. The CDR3 bases are TGTGCCAGCTCACCGGGGGAAAGAAATGAGCAGTTCTTC. This encodes CASSPGERNEQFF.

The rearrangement links TRBV19 to TRBJ2-7; 9 nucleotides match TRBD1. Germline V gene sequence: CDR1 LNHDA, CDR2 SQIVND (reference sequence). Trimming took 4 bases from V and 1 from J; bases not matched to a gene: 5. The CDR3 spans 15 residues. DNA of the CDR3: TGTGCCAGTAGTAAGGATGGGACAGGGTCCTACGAGCAGTACTTC. Its translation: CASSKDGTGSYEQYF.

J is TRBJ2-3 and V is TRBV2; TRBD1 is a possible D gene (6 bases). The CDR3 is made up of 16 amino acids. Germline CDR1 reads SNHLY; CDR2 reads FYNNEI. Trimming took off 4 bases at V and 0 bases at J, with 14 bases between the two ends. The CDR3 protein is CASSGGQSLSTDTQYF. The CDR3 region has the DNA TGTGCCAGCAGTGGTGGACAGTCGCTTAGCACAGATACGCAGTATTTT.

The chain employs TRBV9 and TRBJ2-1; D is perhaps TRBD2 (7 bases). Per the germline V gene, CDR1 is SGDLS and CDR2 is YYNGEE. The CDR3 totals 14 residues. V lost 3 bases, J lost 5 bases, and 12 bases lay in between. CDR3 in DNA: TGTGCCAGCAGCGCCTCGGGGGGCCACAATGAGCAGTTCTTC. This codes for CASSASGGHNEQFF. Filled out from reference TRBV9 and TRBJ2-1, the complete variable domain reads DSGVTQTPKHLITATGQRVTLRCSPRSGDLSVYWYQQSLDQGLQFLIQYYNGEERAKGNILERFSAQQFPDLHSELNLSSLELGDSALYFCASSASGGHNEQFFGPGTRLTVL.

J is TRBJ1-1 and V is TRBV7-9, with D perhaps TRBD1 (5 bases). The V end was cut by 2 bases, the J end by 4 bases, with 14 bases between. Germline CDR1 SEHNR, CDR2 FQNEAQ (reference sequence). The CDR3 consists of 15 residues. The CDR3 DNA reads TGTGCCAGCAGCTTATTTACAGGCTTTGGCACTGAAGCTTTCTTT. Translation: CASSLFTGFGTEAFF.

The gene calls are TRBV14 and TRBJ2-1; 7 bases align to TRBD2. Trimming at V came to 2 bases and at J to 8 bases, leaving 21 bases not matched to a gene. The CDR3 totals 19 residues. CDR1 and CDR2 (germline): SGHDN, FVKESK. DNA for the CDR3: TGTGCCAGCAGCCAACCAAGTATCCCTAGCGGACCGGCCTGGGATGAGCAGTTCTTC. Residues: CASSQPSIPSGPAWDEQFF.

This clone appeared a single time. The chain joins TRBV5-4 to TRBJ2-1; 8 bases fit TRBD2. CDR1 and CDR2 (germline): SGHNT, YYREEE (reference sequence). The CDR3 loop spans 14 amino acids. V lost 0 bases to trimming and J lost 10 bases; unmatched junction nucleotides: 6. The CDR3 DNA reads TGTGCCAGCAGCTTGGAACCAGCGGGGGTAGAGCAGTTCTTC. Translating it yields CASSLEPAGVEQFF.

This clone was recorded only once. The chain uses TRBV3-1 (or the pseudogene TRBV3-2) and TRBJ1-3; D perhaps matches TRBD1 (5 bases). Germline values: CDR1 LGHDT, CDR2 YNNKEL (reference sequence). This CDR3 has 16 residues. The V and J ends lost 2 bases and 1 base respectively, with 12 bases between them. The DNA for the CDR3 is TGTGCCAGCAGCCAACGAGGGACTTATTCTGGAAACACCATATATTTT. This sequence encodes CASSQRGTYSGNTIYF.

This chain connects TRBV7-9 to TRBJ2-2; no reliable D call. The germline V gene has CDR1 SEHNR and CDR2 FQNEAQ (reference sequence). With 8 bases removed from V and 1 base from J, the gap between germline ends came to 2 bases. This CDR3 comprises 11 residues. CDR3 protein: CASLNTGELFF. CDR3 DNA sequence: TGTGCCAGCTTGAACACCGGGGAGCTGTTTTTT.

The chain has TRBV5-1 and TRBJ2-3; a weak D match, TRBD2 (6 bases). V dropped 5 bases and J dropped 0 bases, with 13 bases sitting between them. CDR1 is SGHRS, CDR2 YFSETQ, per germline. This CDR3 spans 15 amino acids. The CDR3 region has the DNA TGCGCCAGCAGACGGAAGGGGACTAGCACAGATACGCAGTATTTT. This gives the protein CASRRKGTSTDTQYF.

The rearrangement links TRBV3-1 (or the pseudogene TRBV3-2) to TRBJ1-5, with D possibly TRBD1 on 6 matching bases. Germline-derived CDR1 and CDR2 are LGHDT and YNNKEL (reference sequence). The V end was cut by 0 bases, the J end by 7 bases, with 13 bases between. The CDR3 consists of 15 residues. The CDR3 coding sequence is TGTGCCAGCAGCCAAGATGGCGGGGGCCACCAGCCCCAGCATTTT. Translated: CASSQDGGGHQPQHF.

V is TRBV5-1 and J is TRBJ2-7; TRBD1 matches at 7 bases. The CDR3 is 14 amino acids. Germline loops: CDR1 SGHRS, CDR2 YFSETQ. The ends lost 2 bases at V and 3 bases at J; junction bases unmatched: 5. The CDR3 here is CASSFWTGSYEQYF. CDR3 sequence (DNA): TGCGCCAGCAGCTTTTGGACAGGTAGCTACGAGCAGTACTTC.

Only one count was recorded for this clone. The gene calls are TRBV28 and TRBJ1-1; D ambiguous. V lost 6 bases and J 6 bases, leaving 11 bases between the germline ends. This CDR3 region has 12 residues. In germline, CDR1 is MDHEN, CDR2 SYDVKM. The CDR3 nucleotides are TGTGCCAGCAGGCCCCTCACGGCTGAAGCTTTCTTT. It is translated as CASRPLTAEAFF.

The DNA of the CDR3 is TGTGCCAGCAGTCCACAGGGAAGGGGATATAGCAATCAGCCCCAGCATTTT. Amino acids: CASSPQGRGYSNQPQHF. The V call is TRBV6-6, the J call TRBJ1-5; D might be TRBD1 (6 bases). Trimming took off 5 bases at V and 0 bases at J, with 17 bases between the two ends. CDR1 is MNHNY and CDR2 is SVGAGI in the germline V gene (reference sequence). The CDR3 length is 17 residues.

This sequence joins TRBV5-1 and TRBJ2-2; D may be TRBD2 (7 bases). The germline CDR1 and CDR2 sequences are SGHRS and YFSETQ. The CDR3 runs to 15 residues. Trimming took off 6 bases at V and 4 bases at J, with 16 bases between the two ends. For the CDR3, the DNA is TGCGCCAGCAAAATTTCGCGGGGGCGCACCGGGGAGCTGTTTTTT. It yields the protein CASKISRGRTGELFF.

V and J are TRBV29-1 and TRBJ1-1, with 9 bases fitting TRBD1. With V trimmed by 7 bases and J by 8 bases, 11 bases remained unmatched. The germline gives CDR1 SQVTM, CDR2 ANQGSEA. The CDR3 contains 13 residues. The chain's CDR3 is CSGTGVGDPEAFF. CDR3 nucleotides: TGCAGCGGGACAGGGGTGGGGGACCCCGAAGCTTTCTTT.

The CDR3 loop reads CASSLGRSNQPQHF. The CDR3 DNA sequence: TGTGCCAGCAGTTTGGGAAGAAGCAATCAGCCCCAGCATTTT. J is TRBJ1-5 and V is TRBV27; no reliable D call. Germline V CDR1 and CDR2: MNHEY, SMNVEV (reference sequence). V gave up 3 bases and J gave up 1 base, with 7 bases separating them. This CDR3 has 14 residues.

The rearrangement joins TRBV7-9 to TRBJ1-1; tentative D call: TRBD1 (5 bases). The CDR3 covers 15 residues. Between the trimmed V and J ends, which lost 5 bases and 1 base, there was a span of 14 bases. The germline V gene encodes CDR1 SEHNR and CDR2 FQNEAQ (reference sequence). The CDR3 DNA is TGTGCCAGCAGCCCGACACAGGAACCGAACACTGAAGCTTTCTTT. Its protein product is CASSPTQEPNTEAFF.

A note on this clone: The sample contains more than one DNA sequence encoding this CDR3. The chain carries TRBV9 and TRBJ2-7, with TRBD1 matching 7 bases. Germline trimming cut 4 bases from V and 0 bases from J; bases unmatched to any gene: 4. Germline assignment: CDR1 SGDLS and CDR2 YYNGEE. The CDR3 loop spans 14 amino acids. The CDR3 bases are TGTGCCAGCAGCCCCCGGGACAGCTCCTACGAGCAGTACTTC. The encoded protein is CASSPRDSSYEQYF.

This clone is a singleton in its sample. The rearrangement joins TRBV6-5 to TRBJ2-3, with 9 bases matching TRBD2. This CDR3 contains 15 residues. J lost 0 bases, V lost 8 bases, and 6 bases had no gene match. Germline V gene lookup returns CDR1 MNHEY and CDR2 SVGAGI. CDR3 DNA sequence: TGTGCCAGCGAGACCGGACTAGCGAGCACAGATACGCAGTATTTT. This translates into CASETGLASTDTQYF.